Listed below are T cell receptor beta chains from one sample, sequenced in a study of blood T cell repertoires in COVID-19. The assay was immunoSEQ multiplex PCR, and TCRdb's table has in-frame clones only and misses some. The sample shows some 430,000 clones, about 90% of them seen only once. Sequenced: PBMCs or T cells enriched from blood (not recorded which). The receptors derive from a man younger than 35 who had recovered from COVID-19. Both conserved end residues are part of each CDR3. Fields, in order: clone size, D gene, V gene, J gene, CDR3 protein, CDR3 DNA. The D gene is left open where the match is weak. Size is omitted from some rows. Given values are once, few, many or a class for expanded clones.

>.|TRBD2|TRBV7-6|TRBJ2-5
CASSSTSGGAQTQYF
TGTGCCAGCAGCTCCACTAGCGGGGGGGCGCAGACCCAGTACTTC
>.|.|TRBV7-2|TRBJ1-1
CASTQTGLNTEAFF
TGTGCCAGCACCCAGACAGGATTGAACACTGAAGCTTTCTTT
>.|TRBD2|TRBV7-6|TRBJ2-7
CASISGRPYEQYF
TGTGCCAGCATCAGCGGGAGGCCCTACGAGCAGTACTTC
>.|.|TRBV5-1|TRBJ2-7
CASALPWGDEQYF
TGCGCCAGCGCCCTTCCCTGGGGAGACGAGCAGTACTTC
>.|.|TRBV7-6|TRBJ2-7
CASSRGTEAVEQYF
TGTGCCAGCAGCCGGGGGACAGAGGCGGTCGAGCAGTACTTC
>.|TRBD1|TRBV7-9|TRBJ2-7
CASSLDRAYEQYF
TGTGCCAGCAGCCTCGACAGGGCCTACGAGCAGTACTTC
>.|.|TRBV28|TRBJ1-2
CASIPGTNYGYTF
TGTGCCAGCATTCCAGGAACTAACTATGGCTACACCTTC
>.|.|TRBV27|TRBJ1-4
CASGRGTNEKLFF
TGTGCCAGCGGCAGGGGAACTAATGAAAAACTGTTTTTT
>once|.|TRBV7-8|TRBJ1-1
CASSFQGAEAFF
TGTGCCAGCAGCTTTCAAGGGGCTGAAGCTTTCTTT
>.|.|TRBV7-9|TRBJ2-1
CASSFFSDNEQFF
TGTGCCAGCAGCTTTTTTTCCGACAATGAGCAGTTCTTC
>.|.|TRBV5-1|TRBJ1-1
CASSLGQEDTEAFF
TGCGCCAGCAGCTTGGGACAGGAGGACACTGAAGCTTTCTTT
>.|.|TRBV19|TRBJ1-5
CASSSGALGQPQHF
TGTGCCAGTAGTAGCGGGGCGTTGGGTCAGCCCCAGCATTTT
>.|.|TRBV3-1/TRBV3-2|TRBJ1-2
CASSRGEGYYGYTF
TGTGCCAGCAGCCGGGGGGAGGGATACTATGGCTACACCTTC
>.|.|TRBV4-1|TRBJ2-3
CASSQEGGGGPDTQYF
TGCGCCAGCAGCCAAGAGGGCGGAGGCGGCCCAGATACGCAGTATTTT
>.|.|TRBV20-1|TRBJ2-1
CSAGGANEQFF
TGCAGTGCCGGCGGGGCGAATGAGCAGTTCTTC
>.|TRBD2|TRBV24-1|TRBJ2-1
CATSDASGFSYNEQFF
TGTGCCACCAGTGACGCTAGCGGGTTCTCCTACAATGAGCAGTTCTTC
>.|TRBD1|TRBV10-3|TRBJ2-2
CAISVNPGTGSTGELFF
TGTGCCATCAGCGTCAACCCAGGGACAGGGAGCACCGGGGAGCTGTTTTTT
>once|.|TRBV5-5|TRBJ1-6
CASSLFGSPLHF
TGTGCCAGCAGCTTGTTCGGTTCACCCCTCCACTTT
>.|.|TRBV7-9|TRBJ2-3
CASSLGGQGTDTQYF
TGTGCCAGCAGCTTGGGTGGCCAGGGGACAGATACGCAGTATTTT
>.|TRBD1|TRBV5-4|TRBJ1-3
CASRPGTAGNTIYF
TGTGCCAGCAGACCCGGGACAGCCGGAAACACCATATATTTT
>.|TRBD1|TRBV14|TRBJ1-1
CASSRQGMNEAFF
TGTGCCAGCAGCCGACAGGGGATGAATGAAGCTTTCTTT
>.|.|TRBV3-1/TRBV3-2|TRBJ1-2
CASSLDSGGYGYTF
TGTGCCAGCAGCTTAGACTCTGGCGGGTATGGCTACACCTTC
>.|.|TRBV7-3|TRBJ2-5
CASSFRTGPVGGETQYF
TGTGCCAGCAGCTTCCGGACTGGCCCCGTGGGTGGGGAGACCCAGTACTTC
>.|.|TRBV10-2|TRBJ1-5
CASSERRDGNQPQHF
TGCGCCAGCAGTGAGAGGAGGGACGGCAATCAGCCCCAGCATTTT
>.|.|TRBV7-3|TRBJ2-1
CASSLTGGNEQFF
TGTGCCAGCAGCTTAACAGGGGGCAATGAGCAGTTCTTC
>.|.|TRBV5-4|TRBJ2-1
CASSPRRGSEAYNEQFF
TGTGCCAGCAGCCCACGACGGGGGTCAGAGGCCTACAATGAGCAGTTCTTC
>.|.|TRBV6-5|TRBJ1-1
CASRTGNTEAFF
TGTGCCAGCAGAACAGGGAACACTGAAGCTTTCTTT
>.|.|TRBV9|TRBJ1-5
CASSVDGDTQPQHF
TGTGCCAGCAGCGTAGACGGGGACACTCAGCCCCAGCATTTT
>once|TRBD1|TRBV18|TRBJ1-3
CASSQPGQSAGNTIYF
TGTGCCAGCTCACAACCGGGACAGTCGGCTGGAAACACCATATATTTT
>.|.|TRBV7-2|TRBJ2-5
CASSPPRETQYF
TGTGCCAGCAGCCCCCCGAGGGAGACCCAGTACTTC
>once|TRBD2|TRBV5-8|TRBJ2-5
CASSLVLAGAGETQYF
TGTGCCAGCAGCTTGGTCCTAGCGGGGGCCGGGGAGACCCAGTACTTC
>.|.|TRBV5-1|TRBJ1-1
CASSLEASDRNTEAFF
TGCGCCAGCAGCTTGGAAGCCTCGGACAGAAACACTGAAGCTTTCTTT
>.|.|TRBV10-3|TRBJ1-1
CAISEGYLLTYNTEAFF
TGTGCCATCAGTGAGGGGTATTTGTTGACATACAACACTGAAGCTTTCTTT
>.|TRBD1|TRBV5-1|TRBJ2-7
CASSPLTRGREYF
TGCGCCAGCAGCCCCCTTACCAGGGGGCGTGAGTACTTC
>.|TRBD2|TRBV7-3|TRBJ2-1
CASSSRPSGRASEQFF
TGTGCCAGCAGCTCGAGACCTAGCGGGAGGGCGAGTGAGCAGTTCTTC
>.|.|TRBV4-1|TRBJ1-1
CASSQDRDTEAFF
TGCGCCAGCAGCCAAGATCGGGACACTGAAGCTTTCTTT
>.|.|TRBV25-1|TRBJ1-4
CASSEAGREATNEKLFF
TGTGCCAGCAGTGAGGCTGGGAGGGAGGCAACTAATGAAAAACTGTTTTTT
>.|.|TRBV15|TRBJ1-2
CATSMDSDYGYTF
TGTGCCACCAGCATGGACAGTGACTATGGCTACACCTTC
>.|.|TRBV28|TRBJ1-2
CASSYVRGPWGYTF
TGTGCCAGCAGTTACGTCAGGGGTCCCTGGGGCTACACCTTC
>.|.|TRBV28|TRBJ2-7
CASSPSSTYEQYF
TGTGCCAGCAGTCCTAGCTCAACCTACGAGCAGTACTTC
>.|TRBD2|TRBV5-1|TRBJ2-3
CASSFAPLAGDTQYF
TGCGCCAGCAGCTTCGCTCCCCTAGCGGGAGATACGCAGTATTTT
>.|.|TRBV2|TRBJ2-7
CASGQFSYEQYF
TGTGCCAGTGGGCAGTTCTCCTACGAGCAGTACTTC
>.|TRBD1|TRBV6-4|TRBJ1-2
CASSAEGTALYGYTF
TGTGCCAGCAGTGCCGAGGGGACAGCCCTTTATGGCTACACCTTC
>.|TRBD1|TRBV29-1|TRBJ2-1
CSVEDGRGSYNEQFF
TGCAGCGTTGAAGATGGCAGGGGGTCCTACAATGAGCAGTTCTTC
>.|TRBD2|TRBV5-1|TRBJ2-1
CASSFSTSGSVRNEQFF
TGCGCCAGCAGCTTCTCTACTAGCGGGAGTGTCCGAAATGAGCAGTTCTTC
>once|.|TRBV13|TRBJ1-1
CASSRDNTEAFF
TGTGCCAGCAGCAGAGATAACACTGAAGCTTTCTTT
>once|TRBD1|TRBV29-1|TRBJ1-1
CSVEVGQGGGRAFF
TGCAGCGTTGAGGTGGGACAGGGGGGCGGTCGAGCTTTCTTT
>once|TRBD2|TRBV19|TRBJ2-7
CASSILAGTYEQYF
TGTGCCAGTAGTATACTAGCGGGAACCTACGAGCAGTACTTC
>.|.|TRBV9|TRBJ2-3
CASSVGPTDTQYF
TGTGCCAGCAGCGTAGGGCCCACAGATACGCAGTATTTT
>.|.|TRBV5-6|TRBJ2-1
CASRENEQFF
TGTGCCAGCAGGGAGAATGAGCAGTTCTTC
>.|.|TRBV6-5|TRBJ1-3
CASSLRQSSGNTIYF
TGTGCCAGCAGCCTTCGACAGAGCTCTGGAAACACCATATATTTT
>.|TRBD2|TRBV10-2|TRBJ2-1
CASSESGLAGGRNEQFF
TGCGCCAGCAGTGAGTCGGGACTAGCGGGAGGCCGCAATGAGCAGTTCTTC
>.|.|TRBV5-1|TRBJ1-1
CASSLGQGSTEAFF
TGCGCCAGCAGCTTGGGGCAGGGATCCACTGAAGCTTTCTTT
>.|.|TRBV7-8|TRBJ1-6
CASSLVDSQSPLHF
TGTGCCAGCAGCTTAGTGGACAGCCAGTCACCCCTCCACTTT